Below are 22 T cell receptor beta chains sequenced from a single sample in a study of blood T cell repertoires in COVID-19. The data were produced by immunoSEQ multiplex PCR, yet TCRdb's version contains in-frame clones alone and is incomplete. The sample records roughly 300,000 clones, 70% to 90% being singletons. Sequencing was done on a sample of peripheral blood. The receptors were gathered from a man aged 18 to 35 who had recovered from COVID-19.

The chain is built from TRBV9 and TRBJ2-1, with 7 bases fitting TRBD2. This CDR3 spans 15 amino acids. Trimming at V came to 1 base and at J to 2 bases, leaving 3 bases not matched to a gene. Germline V gives CDR1 SGDLS, CDR2 YYNGEE. CDR3 protein: CASSVSGTPYNEQFF. CDR3 DNA: TGTGCCAGCAGCGTAAGCGGGACCCCCTACAATGAGCAGTTCTTC.

The chain combines TRBV9 with TRBJ2-1; D perhaps matches TRBD2 (6 bases). Trimming cost V 0 bases and J 9 bases, with 7 bases left between them. Germline CDR1 reads SGDLS; CDR2 reads YYNGEE. This CDR3 has 12 residues. CDR3 bases: TGTGCCAGCAGCGTAGAAGCGGGTGAGCAGTTCTTC. Amino acids: CASSVEAGEQFF.

This rearrangement joins TRBV6-6 to TRBJ1-1; D unclear. V was clipped by 7 bases and J by 4 bases, with 10 bases between them. This CDR3 region has 12 residues. CDR1 and CDR2 from the germline V gene are MNHNY and SVGAGI (reference sequence). The CDR3 spells CASITVGTEAFF. The CDR3 DNA reads as TGTGCCAGCATCACCGTCGGCACTGAAGCTTTCTTT.

The rearrangement uses TRBV7-8 and TRBJ2-2; 8 bases line up with TRBD1. This CDR3 has 18 residues. CDR1 is SGHVS, CDR2 FQNEAQ, per germline. The ends lost 2 bases at V and 8 bases at J; junction bases unmatched: 16. The CDR3 is CASSLTGITGGGPGELFF. The DNA for the CDR3 is TGTGCCAGCAGCTTAACCGGAATAACAGGGGGTGGCCCTGGGGAGCTGTTTTTT.

This clone was picked up one time. The chain has TRBV12-3 or TRBV12-4 and TRBJ1-1; tentatively, D is TRBD1 (5 bases). This CDR3 spans 13 amino acids. V lost 5 bases, J lost 1 base, and 8 bases lay in between. The CDR3 nucleotides read TGTGCCAGCAGTAGGACAACGAACACTGAAGCTTTCTTT. Translation: CASSRTTNTEAFF.

The J gene is TRBJ1-3, the V gene TRBV6-1; D is possibly TRBD1 (6 bases). The V gene lost 1 base and the J gene lost 3 bases, with 13 bases spanning the gap. The CDR3 sequence is 16 residues long. Germline V gene data show CDR1 as MNHNS and CDR2 as SASEGT. Here the CDR3 DNA reads TGTGCCAGCAGTGAAGGACGGGGGGCGTATGGAAACACCATATATTTT. It translates to CASSEGRGAYGNTIYF.

V gene TRBV4-1 combines with J gene TRBJ2-7; 8 bases agree with TRBD2. The J segment lost 3 bases and the V segment lost 2 bases, leaving 9 bases of the junction unmatched. The CDR3 sequence is 16 residues long. Germline loops: CDR1 MGHRA, CDR2 YSYEKL. CDR3 bases: TGCGCCAGCAGCCAAAGGCTAGCGGGTATATTCTACGAGCAGTACTTC. Its translation: CASSQRLAGIFYEQYF.

This clone was detected a few times. This sequence joins TRBV5-4 and TRBJ2-1; 7 nucleotides match TRBD2. The CDR3 has 14 residues. Germline assignment: CDR1 SGHNT and CDR2 YYREEE (reference sequence). As DNA, the CDR3 is TGTGCTATGGGCACTAGCGCTCTTTTCGATGAGCAGTTCTTC. Its translation: CAMGTSALFDEQFF. The full variable domain, its missing parts supplied by reference TRBV5-4 and TRBJ2-1, is ETGVTQSPTHLIKTRGQQVTLRCSSQSGHNTVSWYQQALGQGPQFIFQYYREEENGRGNFPPRFSGLQFPNYSSELNVNALELDDSALYLCAMGTSALFDEQFFGPGTRLTVL.

The rearrangement uses TRBV10-3 and TRBJ2-7; 7 nucleotides line up with TRBD2. The V gene end was trimmed by 6 bases and the J gene end by 2 bases; junction bases not matched to a gene: 10. The CDR3 totals 15 residues. The germline V gene encodes CDR1 ENHRY and CDR2 SYGVKD. As DNA, the CDR3 is TGTGCCATCAGCGCCGTTTTGGGGGGGGCCTACGAGCAGTACTTC. Translation: CAISAVLGGAYEQYF.

This clone was counted a single time. This chain joins TRBV10-3 and TRBJ1-6, with 9 bases identical to TRBD1. This CDR3 has 17 residues. V shed 3 bases, J shed 8 bases, and the junction held 11 bases outside the gene matches. Per the germline V gene, CDR1 is ENHRY and CDR2 is SYGVKD. CDR3 DNA sequence: TGTGCCATCAGTGAATACGAACCGGGACAGGGCGATTCACCCCTCCACTTT. It specifies CAISEYEPGQGDSPLHF.

This clone was seen just once. The chain couples TRBV19 to TRBJ2-7, with 7 nucleotides matching TRBD1. Germline CDR1 LNHDA, CDR2 SQIVND (reference sequence). J gave up 3 bases and V 1 base, and 3 bases lay outside the gene matches. The CDR3 covers 14 residues. The CDR3 coding sequence is TGTGCCAGTAGTATAGGGGACAGCAACTACGAGCAGTACTTC. This codes for CASSIGDSNYEQYF.

The chain has TRBV19 and TRBJ1-1; no definite D call. V gave up 2 bases and J gave up 4 bases, with 11 bases separating them. This CDR3 spans 14 amino acids. CDR1 is LNHDA and CDR2 is SQIVND in the germline V gene (reference sequence). The CDR3 spells CASSITGLGTEAFF. CDR3 nucleotide sequence: TGTGCCAGTAGTATAACGGGGTTGGGCACTGAAGCTTTCTTT. Drawing the rest from reference TRBV19 and TRBJ1-1, the complete variable domain is DGGITQSPKYLFRKEGQNVTLSCEQNLNHDAMYWYRQDPGQGLRLIYYSQIVNDFQKGDIAEGYSVSREKKESFPLTVTSAQKNPTAFYLCASSITGLGTEAFFGQGTRLTVV.

This rearrangement joins TRBV13 to TRBJ2-1; D is perhaps TRBD2 (6 bases). V gave up 5 bases and J gave up 1 base, with 12 bases separating them. The CDR3 contains 15 residues. Per the germline V gene, CDR1 is PRHDT and CDR2 is FYEKMQ (reference sequence). This CDR3 is CASSPGLLSYNEQFF. CDR3 sequence (DNA): TGTGCCAGCAGCCCGGGACTTCTTTCCTACAATGAGCAGTTCTTC.

This chain joins TRBV6-4 and TRBJ2-3, with a tentative D call TRBD2 (5 bases). CDR1 is MRHNA and CDR2 is SNTAGT in the germline V gene. Trimming took 5 bases from V and 0 from J, leaving 12 bases between them. The CDR3 has 15 amino acids. This CDR3 is CASSSRGTSTDTQYF. CDR3 DNA sequence: TGTGCCAGCAGTTCCCGGGGTACTAGCACAGATACGCAGTATTTT.

V and J are TRBV5-1 and TRBJ2-1; tentatively, D is TRBD1 (6 bases). Germline lookup yields CDR1 SGHRS and CDR2 YFSETQ. Trimming pared 1 base from V and 7 bases from J, leaving 15 bases between. This CDR3 has 15 residues. This CDR3 reads CASSLLGGAGNEQFF. The CDR3 coding sequence is TGCGCCAGCAGCTTGCTAGGGGGAGCTGGGAATGAGCAGTTCTTC.

The V and J genes are TRBV9 and TRBJ2-3; TRBD2 might be the D (5 bases). V was trimmed by 3 bases and J by 3 bases, leaving 11 bases between them. CDR1 and CDR2 from the germline V gene are SGDLS and YYNGEE. CDR3 length equals 14 residues. The CDR3 nucleotides are TGTGCCAGCAGCGCCTTACTAGTTACAGATACGCAGTATTTT. It specifies CASSALLVTDTQYF. The full variable domain, in which reference TRBV9 and TRBJ2-3 provide the parts outside the CDR3, is DSGVTQTPKHLITATGQRVTLRCSPRSGDLSVYWYQQSLDQGLQFLIQYYNGEERAKGNILERFSAQQFPDLHSELNLSSLELGDSALYFCASSALLVTDTQYFGPGTRLTVL.

The rearrangement uses TRBV4-1 and TRBJ1-2; TRBD1 is a possible D gene (5 bases). V lost 1 base and J lost 5, with 20 bases in between. The CDR3 is 17 amino acids. Germline lookup yields CDR1 MGHRA and CDR2 YSYEKL. This chain's CDR3 is CASSQGSLGELVYGYTF. The CDR3 DNA follows: TGCGCCAGCAGCCAAGGATCATTAGGGGAATTAGTGTATGGCTACACCTTC.

The J gene is TRBJ2-1, the V gene TRBV5-1; D perhaps matches TRBD2 (6 bases). Germline V lookup: CDR1 SGHRS, CDR2 YFSETQ. Trimming removed 1 base from V and 6 bases from J, with 17 bases in between. The CDR3 sequence is 16 residues long. CDR3 DNA sequence: TGCGCCAGCAGCTTGATACGGTTAAAGGGAGGCAATGAGCAGTTCTTC. This codes for CASSLIRLKGGNEQFF.

The genes are TRBV10-3 and TRBJ2-5; D gene uncertain. Germline lookup yields CDR1 ENHRY and CDR2 SYGVKD. The CDR3 has 14 amino acids. The V end lost 3 bases, the J end lost 5 bases, and 13 bases lay between the germline ends. The CDR3 DNA is TGTGCCATCAGTGACCAGATTTGGTCCGAGACCCAGTACTTC. It codes for CAISDQIWSETQYF.

V gene TRBV29-1 combines with J gene TRBJ2-2; 9 nucleotides match TRBD2. Germline-derived CDR1 and CDR2 are SQVTM and ANQGSEA. The V segment lost 7 bases and the J segment 4 bases; nucleotides outside the gene matches: 10. The CDR3 spans 15 residues. CDR3 nucleotides: TGCAGCGCCATTAGCGGGAGAGTCGGCACCGGGGAGCTGTTTTTT. Its translation is CSAISGRVGTGELFF.

This rearrangement joins TRBV10-2 to TRBJ2-1, with 10 nucleotides matching TRBD2. Germline V gene sequence: CDR1 WSHSY, CDR2 SAAADI. Germline trimming cut 3 bases from V and 3 bases from J; bases unmatched to any gene: 2. The length of the CDR3 is 15 residues. CDR3: CASSDLAGDYNEQFF. In DNA form, the CDR3 reads TGCGCCAGCAGTGATCTAGCGGGAGACTACAATGAGCAGTTCTTC.

The J gene is TRBJ2-7, the V gene TRBV6-5; 7 positions agree with TRBD2. CDR3 size: 16 residues. CDR1 MNHEY and CDR2 SVGAGI come from the germline V gene. J was trimmed by 2 bases and V by 4 bases; bases with no gene match: 11. CDR3 amino acids: CASSSMKLAAPYEQYF. DNA of the CDR3: TGTGCCAGCAGTTCCATGAAGCTAGCGGCGCCCTACGAGCAGTACTTC.